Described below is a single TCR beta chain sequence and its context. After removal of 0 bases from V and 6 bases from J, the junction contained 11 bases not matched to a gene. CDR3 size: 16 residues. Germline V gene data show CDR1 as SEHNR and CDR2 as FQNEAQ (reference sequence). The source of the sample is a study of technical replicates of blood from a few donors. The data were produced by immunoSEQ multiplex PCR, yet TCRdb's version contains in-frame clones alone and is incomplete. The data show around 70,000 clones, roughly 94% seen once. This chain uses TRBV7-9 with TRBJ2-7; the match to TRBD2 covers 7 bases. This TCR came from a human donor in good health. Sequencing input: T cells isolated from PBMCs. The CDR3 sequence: CASSLAGAGVPREQYF. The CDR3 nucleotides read TGTGCCAGCAGCTTAGCCGGCGCGGGAGTCCCCCGCGAGCAGTACTTC.